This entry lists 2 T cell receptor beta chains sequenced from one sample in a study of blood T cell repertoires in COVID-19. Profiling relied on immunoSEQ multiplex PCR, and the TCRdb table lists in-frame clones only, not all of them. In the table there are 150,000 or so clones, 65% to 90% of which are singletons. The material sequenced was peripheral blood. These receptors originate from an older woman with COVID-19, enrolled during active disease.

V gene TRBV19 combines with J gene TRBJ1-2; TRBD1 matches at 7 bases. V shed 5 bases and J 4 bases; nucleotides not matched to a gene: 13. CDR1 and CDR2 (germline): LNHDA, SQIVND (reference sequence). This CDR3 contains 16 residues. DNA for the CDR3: TGTGCCAGTAGTGTCACCCAGGGGGAAGCCTCCTATGGCTACACCTTC. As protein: CASSVTQGEASYGYTF.

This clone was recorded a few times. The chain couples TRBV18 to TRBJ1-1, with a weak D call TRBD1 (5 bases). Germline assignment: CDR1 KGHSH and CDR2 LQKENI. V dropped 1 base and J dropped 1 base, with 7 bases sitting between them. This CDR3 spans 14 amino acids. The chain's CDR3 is CASSPRGGNTEAFF. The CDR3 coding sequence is TGTGCCAGCTCACCACGCGGGGGGAACACTGAAGCTTTCTTT.